This T cell receptor (beta chain) was recorded in a study of T cell repertoires in cytomegalovirus infection. TCRdb re-called the reads through MiXCR, storing one row per CDR3 protein. The sample comprises 500,000 or so distinct CDR3 sequences, approximately 16% of which are singletons, and more than 20% rests with the top ten. This clonotype was counted many times. This TCR was sampled from a human donor in good health (CMV status not recorded). Some clones in this sample may be carry-over from other donors' samples. Sequences were obtained from CD8+ T cells from PBMCs.

CDR3: CASRVLRDEQFF. CDR3 nucleotide sequence: TGTGCCAGCAGGGTACTCAGGGATGAGCAGTTCTTC. This chain uses TRBV12-3 or TRBV12-4 with TRBJ2-1; maybe TRBD1 (5 bases). The CDR3 contains 12 residues. Trimming left V 6 bases short and J 8 bases short, with 11 bases between.